The rows below give T cell receptor beta chains drawn from one sample of a study of somatic mutations in cytotoxic T cells in rheumatoid arthritis. TCRdb keeps only in-frame clones here, not all; method: immunoSEQ multiplex PCR. The data hold roughly 11,000 clones, with roughly 80% observed a single time. Input material: CD8+ T cells sorted from blood. These TCRs come from a woman between 35 and 50 years old in good health. Each CDR3 is given without its conserved first and last residue. Fields, in order: clone size, V gene, CDR3 protein. The size field is filled for only some rows; it gives once, few, many or a size class.

NA	TRBV7-7	ASSDGGSTDTQY
NA	TRBV13	ASSRIGTANYGYT
once	TRBV4-3	ASSPSSRRATNEKLF
NA	TRBV13	ASSSRPNTEAF
NA	TRBV28	ASSLSGLADTQY
NA	TRBV27	ASSSYYEQY
NA	TRBV4-1	ASSEEGVGLNEQF
once	TRBV2	ASNSETGPYGYT
NA	TRBV30	AWSVGVTGVPQETQY
few	TRBV27	ASSWTGNSRETQY
NA	TRBV4-2	ASSQATGGSGDYGYT
NA	TRBV19	ASSIDLPYEQY
NA	TRBV6-5	ASSYTVSGAGDGYT
NA	TRBV5-8	ASSFGSKSGNTIY
NA	TRBV7-9	ASSSTVYGYT
NA	TRBV28	ASGDRDYEQY
NA	TRBV5-4	ASSWTGGPTQQF
NA	TRBV9	ASSVQGSEAF
NA	TRBV5-6	ASSLGTAPKQF
NA	TRBV7-8	ASSFTLGETQY
NA	TRBV11-3	ASSDLTGRRSPLH
NA	TRBV4-2	ASSHPERLAGGLNTGELF
NA	TRBV2	ASSDMGTAEAF
NA	TRBV9	ASSASGLTEAF
few	TRBV4-3	ASSHMTTNYGYT
once	TRBV28	ASNFQVSNQPQH
NA	TRBV6-5	ASSNYRDLNTEAF
NA	TRBV13	ASSIPGDTQY
NA	TRBV9	ASSPGGLEAF
NA	TRBV28	ASSWGQGLNQPQH
NA	TRBV11-2	ASSLARTSGIYNEQF
NA	TRBV7-2	ASKSSRENTEAF
NA	TRBV19	ASSTASGSAGELF
few	TRBV28	ASRGIGQGATNEKLF
once	TRBV5-1	ASSLAAGQGPEAF
NA	TRBV10-1	ASSPGTANYGYT
NA	TRBV29-1	SVEGGTGELF
once	TRBV5-1	ASSPPGGGTNTGELF
few	TRBV6-6	ASSQGSGYT
NA	TRBV13	ASSLGQANEQY
NA	TRBV2	AIPGLAGYNEQF
NA	TRBV11-2	ASSLTPGGNTEAF
NA	TRBV10-2	ASSDFIGYQPQH
NA	TRBV7-3	ASSSTGTGSNTGELF
NA	TRBV28	ASSDPGEDYGYT